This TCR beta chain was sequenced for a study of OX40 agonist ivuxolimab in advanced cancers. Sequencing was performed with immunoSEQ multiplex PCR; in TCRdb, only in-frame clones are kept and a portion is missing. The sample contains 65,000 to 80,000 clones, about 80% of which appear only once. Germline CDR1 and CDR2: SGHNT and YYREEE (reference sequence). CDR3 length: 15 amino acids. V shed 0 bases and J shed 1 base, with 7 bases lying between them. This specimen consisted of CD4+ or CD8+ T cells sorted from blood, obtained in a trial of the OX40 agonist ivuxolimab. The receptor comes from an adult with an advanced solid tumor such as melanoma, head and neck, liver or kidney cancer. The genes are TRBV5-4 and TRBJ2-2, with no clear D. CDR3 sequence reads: CASSLGVLNTGELFF. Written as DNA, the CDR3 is TGTGCCAGCAGCTTGGGGGTCCTGAACACCGGGGAGCTGTTTTTT.